This T cell receptor beta chain appears in the sequencing data of a study of blood T cell repertoires in COVID-19. Trimming left V 1 base short and J 8 bases short, with 14 bases between. The CDR3 length is 14 residues. Germline CDR1 reads SGHTA; CDR2 reads FQGNSA. Per the original methods: Quantification of nucleated cells was approximated via reference gene primer amplification. This table comes from immunoSEQ multiplex PCR, and its TCRdb copy is limited to in-frame clones, with some not included. For V, J and clone size, that table is used; D and trimming come from the DNA. Among tens of thousands of clones listed, about 88% were seen once.

Sequencing input: peripheral blood. This receptor was identified in a man between 60 and 70 years old with active COVID-19. The chain has TRBV7-2 and TRBJ1-2, with TRBD1 as a possible D gene (5 bases). In DNA form, the CDR3 reads TGTGCCAGCAGCTTAGATTCGACAGTTACCGGCTACACCTTC. Translation: CASSLDSTVTGYTF.